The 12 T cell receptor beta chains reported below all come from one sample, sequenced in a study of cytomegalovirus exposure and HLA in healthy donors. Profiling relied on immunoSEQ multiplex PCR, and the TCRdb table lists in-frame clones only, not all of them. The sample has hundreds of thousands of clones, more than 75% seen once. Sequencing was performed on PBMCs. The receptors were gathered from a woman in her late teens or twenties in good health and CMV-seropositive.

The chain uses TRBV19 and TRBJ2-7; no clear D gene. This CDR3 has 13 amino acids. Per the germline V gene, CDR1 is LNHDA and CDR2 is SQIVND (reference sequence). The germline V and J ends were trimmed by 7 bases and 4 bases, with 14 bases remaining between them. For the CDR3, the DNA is TGTGCCAGTACGAGGAGCCACCCTTACGAGCAGTACTTC. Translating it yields CASTRSHPYEQYF.

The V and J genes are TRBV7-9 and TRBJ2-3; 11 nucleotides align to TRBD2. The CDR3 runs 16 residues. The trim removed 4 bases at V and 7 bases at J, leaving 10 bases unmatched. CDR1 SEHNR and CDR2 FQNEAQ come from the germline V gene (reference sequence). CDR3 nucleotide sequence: TGTGCCAGCAGCTGGGGACTAGCGGTGGTTGGAAATACGCAGTATTTT. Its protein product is CASSWGLAVVGNTQYF. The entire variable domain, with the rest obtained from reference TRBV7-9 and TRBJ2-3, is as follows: DTGVSQNPRHKITKRGQNVTFRCDPISEHNRLYWYRQTLGQGPEFLTYFQNEAQLEKSRLLSDRFSAERPKGSFSTLEIQRTEQGDSAMYLCASSWGLAVVGNTQYFGPGTRLTVL.

The CDR3 reads CASSIPGRVYEQYF. In nucleotides, the CDR3 is TGTGCCAGCAGTATTCCAGGAAGAGTCTACGAGCAGTACTTC. V is TRBV27 and J is TRBJ2-7; D is uncertain. This CDR3 has 14 residues. V lost 5 bases to trimming and J lost 3 bases, with 14 bases between them. Germline-derived CDR1 and CDR2 are MNHEY and SMNVEV (reference sequence).

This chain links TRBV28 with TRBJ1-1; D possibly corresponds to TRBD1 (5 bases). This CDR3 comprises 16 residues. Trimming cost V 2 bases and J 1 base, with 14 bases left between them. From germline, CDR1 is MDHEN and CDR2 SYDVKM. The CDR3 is CASSLRLGRGNTEAFF. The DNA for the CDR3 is TGTGCCAGCAGTTTAAGGTTGGGGAGGGGGAACACTGAAGCTTTCTTT.

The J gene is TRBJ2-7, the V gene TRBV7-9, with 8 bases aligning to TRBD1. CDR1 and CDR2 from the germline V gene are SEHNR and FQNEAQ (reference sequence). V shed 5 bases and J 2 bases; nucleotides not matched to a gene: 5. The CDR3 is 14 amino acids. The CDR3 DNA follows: TGTGCCAGCAGCATGGACAGGGCCGCCTACGAGCAGTACTTC. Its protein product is CASSMDRAAYEQYF.

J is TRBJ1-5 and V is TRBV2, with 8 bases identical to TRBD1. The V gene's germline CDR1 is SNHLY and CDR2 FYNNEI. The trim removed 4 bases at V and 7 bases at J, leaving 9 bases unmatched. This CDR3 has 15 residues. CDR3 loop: CASSAQGQGGQPQHF. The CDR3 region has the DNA TGTGCCAGCAGTGCACAAGGACAGGGCGGACAGCCCCAGCATTTT.

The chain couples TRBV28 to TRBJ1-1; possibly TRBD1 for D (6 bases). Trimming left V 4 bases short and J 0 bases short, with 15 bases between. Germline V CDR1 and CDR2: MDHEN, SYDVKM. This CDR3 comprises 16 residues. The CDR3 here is CASSSQGKNLNTEAFF. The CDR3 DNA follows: TGTGCCAGCAGTTCACAGGGAAAGAACCTGAACACTGAAGCTTTCTTT.

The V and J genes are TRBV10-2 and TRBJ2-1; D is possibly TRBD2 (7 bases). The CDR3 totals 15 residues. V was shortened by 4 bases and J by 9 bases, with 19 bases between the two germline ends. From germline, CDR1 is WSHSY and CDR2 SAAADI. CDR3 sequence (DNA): TGCGCCAGCAGTGTCTATATCGGGGGGCGCCGTGAGCAGTTCTTC. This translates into CASSVYIGGRREQFF.

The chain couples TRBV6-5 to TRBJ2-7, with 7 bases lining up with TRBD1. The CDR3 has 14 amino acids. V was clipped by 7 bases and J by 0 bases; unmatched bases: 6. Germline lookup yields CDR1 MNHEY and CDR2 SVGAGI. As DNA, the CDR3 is TGTGCCAGCATGGGACAGCTTAGCTCCTACGAGCAGTACTTC. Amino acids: CASMGQLSSYEQYF.

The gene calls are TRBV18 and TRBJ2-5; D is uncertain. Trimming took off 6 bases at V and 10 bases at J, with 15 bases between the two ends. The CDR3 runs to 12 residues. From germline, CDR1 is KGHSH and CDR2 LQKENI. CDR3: CASSPSPGIQYF. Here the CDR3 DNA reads TGTGCCAGCTCGCCCAGCCCGGGTATCCAGTACTTC.

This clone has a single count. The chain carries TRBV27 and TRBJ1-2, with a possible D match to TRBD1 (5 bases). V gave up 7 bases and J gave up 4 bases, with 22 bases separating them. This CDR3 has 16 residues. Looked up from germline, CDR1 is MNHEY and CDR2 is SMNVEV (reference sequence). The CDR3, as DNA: TGTGCCAGCACGGCGTTTTTCCAAAGACAGCTCTATGGCTACACCTTC. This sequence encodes CASTAFFQRQLYGYTF.

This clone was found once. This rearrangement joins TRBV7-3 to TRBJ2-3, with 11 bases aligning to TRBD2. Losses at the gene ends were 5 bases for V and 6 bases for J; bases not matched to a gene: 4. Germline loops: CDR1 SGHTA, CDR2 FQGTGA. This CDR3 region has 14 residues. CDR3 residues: CASSNSGRGDTQYF. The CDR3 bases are TGTGCCAGCAGCAATAGCGGGAGGGGGGATACGCAGTATTTT. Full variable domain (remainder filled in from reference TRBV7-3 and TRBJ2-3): GAGVSQTPSNKVTEKGKYVELRCDPISGHTALYWYRQSLGQGPEFLIYFQGTGAADDSGLPNDRFFAVRPEGSVSTLKIQRTERGDSAVYLCASSNSGRGDTQYFGPGTRLTVL.